These 25 T cell receptor beta chains originate from one sample sequenced in a study of cytotoxic CD8 clonotypes in ibrutinib-treated CLL. Data came from immunoSEQ multiplex PCR; TCRdb stores just in-frame clones and leaves some out. This table has around 97,000 clones, 70% to 80% appearing once. This material consisted of PBMCs, taken after 12 months of ibrutinib treatment. The receptors here all came from a human donor with chronic lymphocytic leukemia.

The CDR3 protein is CASSVVGAGGFNEQFF. CDR3 sequence (DNA): TGTGCCAGCAGCGTAGTGGGAGCGGGGGGGTTCAATGAGCAGTTCTTC. The V call is TRBV9, the J call TRBJ2-1; TRBD2 aligns across 10 bases. The CDR3 has 16 residues. The V gene end was trimmed by 0 bases and the J gene end by 6 bases; junction bases not matched to a gene: 6. Germline V gene sequence: CDR1 SGDLS, CDR2 YYNGEE.

The gene calls are TRBV7-9 and TRBJ2-1; tentatively, D is TRBD2 (7 bases). Per the germline V gene, CDR1 is SEHNR and CDR2 is FQNEAQ (reference sequence). V gave up 1 base and J gave up 9 bases, with 16 bases separating them. The CDR3 has 15 residues. The CDR3 DNA reads as TGTGCCAGCAGCTTAGGCGGCCCGGGGGGCGGTGAGCAGTTCTTC. Amino acid sequence: CASSLGGPGGGEQFF. The full variable domain, completed using reference TRBV7-9 and TRBJ2-1, is DTGVSQNPRHKITKRGQNVTFRCDPISEHNRLYWYRQTLGQGPEFLTYFQNEAQLEKSRLLSDRFSAERPKGSFSTLEIQRTEQGDSAMYLCASSLGGPGGGEQFFGPGTRLTVL.

The table lists this clone with a few counts. The chain has TRBV30 and TRBJ1-2; maybe TRBD1 (6 bases). The CDR3 runs to 13 residues. Per germline, CDR1 GTSNPN and CDR2 SVGIG (reference sequence). The ends were cut back, 0 bases at V and 6 bases at J, with 11 bases in the middle. CDR3: CAWSVYGGDGYTF. In DNA form, the CDR3 reads TGTGCCTGGAGTGTTTACGGGGGCGATGGCTACACCTTC.

The rearrangement joins TRBV7-8 to TRBJ2-2; the D gene could be TRBD1 or TRBD2 (5 bases each). The CDR3 is 13 residues long. Trimming left V 8 bases short and J 7 bases short, with 14 bases between. Germline CDR1 reads SGHVS; CDR2 reads FQNEAQ. CDR3 nucleotide sequence: TGTGCCAGCGTCCGGGGCTCATACGGGGAGCTGTTTTTT. Its protein product is CASVRGSYGELFF. Based on the CDR3 plus reference TRBV7-8 and TRBJ2-2, the full variable domain is GAGVSQSPRYKVAKRGQDVALRCDPISGHVSLFWYQQALGQGPEFLTYFQNEAQLDKSGLPSDRFFAERPEGSVSTLKIQRTQQEDSAVYLCASVRGSYGELFFGEGSRLTVL.

This clone was seen only once. This chain links TRBV7-2 with TRBJ2-2; TRBD2 matches 8 bases. Losses at the gene ends were 1 base for V and 4 bases for J; bases not matched to a gene: 2. Germline CDR1 and CDR2: SGHTA and FQGNSA. The CDR3 contains 15 residues. CDR3 DNA sequence: TGTGCCAGCAGCTTAGGCGGGGGGAGCACCGGGGAGCTGTTTTTT. It encodes CASSLGGGSTGELFF.

The rearrangement links TRBV6-5 to TRBJ1-6; no clear D. The V gene's germline CDR1 is MNHEY and CDR2 SVGAGI. The CDR3 is made up of 14 amino acids. The V and J ends lost 2 bases and 10 bases respectively, with 12 bases between them. Written as DNA, the CDR3 is TGTGCCAGCAGTTACAAGCCCCCTTTATCACCCCTCCACTTT. It translates to CASSYKPPLSPLHF.

This chain links TRBV4-1 with TRBJ1-3, with D tentatively TRBD1 (5 bases). Germline loops: CDR1 MGHRA, CDR2 YSYEKL. V was cut by 0 bases and J by 3 bases, with 12 bases left in between. The length of the CDR3 is 16 residues. This chain's CDR3 is CASSQDHGGGGNTIYF. In DNA, the CDR3 is TGCGCCAGCAGCCAAGATCATGGGGGTGGTGGAAACACCATATATTTT.

This chain links TRBV2 with TRBJ1-6; D unclear. This CDR3 region has 14 residues. V was cut by 1 base and J by 5 bases, with 6 bases left in between. The germline V gene has CDR1 SNHLY and CDR2 FYNNEI. The CDR3 reads CASSEGIHNSPLHF. As DNA, the CDR3 is TGTGCCAGCAGTGAAGGAATCCATAATTCACCCCTCCACTTT. Based on the CDR3 plus reference TRBV2 and TRBJ1-6, the full variable domain is EPEVTQTPSHQVTQMGQEVILRCVPISNHLYFYWYRQILGQKVEFLVSFYNNEISEKSEIFDDQFSVERPDGSNFTLKIRSTKLEDSAMYFCASSEGIHNSPLHFGNGTRLTVT.

This chain joins TRBV5-5 and TRBJ1-1; D gene unclear. This CDR3 has 13 amino acids. From germline, CDR1 is SGHKS and CDR2 YYEKEE (reference sequence). The V and J ends lost 1 base and 1 base respectively, with 5 bases between them. The CDR3: CASSLTGNTEAFF. CDR3 DNA: TGTGCCAGCAGCTTGACGGGGAACACTGAAGCTTTCTTT.

The chain uses TRBV2 and TRBJ1-5; D is perhaps TRBD1 (5 bases). Germline values: CDR1 SNHLY, CDR2 FYNNEI. This CDR3 has 15 amino acids. V lost 4 bases and J 1 base, leaving 11 bases between the germline ends. The CDR3 sequence is CASSAGGASNQPQHF. The CDR3 DNA follows: TGTGCCAGCAGTGCGGGCGGGGCGAGCAATCAGCCCCAGCATTTT. Together with reference TRBV2 and TRBJ1-5, the CDR3 gives the full variable domain: EPEVTQTPSHQVTQMGQEVILRCVPISNHLYFYWYRQILGQKVEFLVSFYNNEISEKSEIFDDQFSVERPDGSNFTLKIRSTKLEDSAMYFCASSAGGASNQPQHFGDGTRLSIL.

This clone was observed once. The chain recombines TRBV29-1 with TRBJ2-3; D uncertain. Trimming took 3 bases from V and 6 from J, leaving 7 bases between them. The CDR3 is made up of 11 amino acids. Germline V gene sequence: CDR1 SQVTM, CDR2 ANQGSEA. The DNA of the CDR3 is TGCAGCGTTGAGCCTTCGGATACGCAGTATTTT. Protein product: CSVEPSDTQYF.

The J gene is TRBJ1-2, the V gene TRBV7-9; D not resolved. The V and J ends lost 1 base and 2 bases respectively, with 8 bases between them. This CDR3 comprises 14 residues. Germline values: CDR1 SEHNR, CDR2 FQNEAQ (reference sequence). The CDR3 protein is CASSLEGSNYGYTF. The CDR3 DNA is TGTGCCAGCAGCTTAGAGGGATCCAACTATGGCTACACCTTC.

This rearrangement joins TRBV6-5 to TRBJ1-2; D might be TRBD1 (5 bases). With 4 bases removed from V and 5 bases from J, the gap between germline ends came to 20 bases. Germline V gene data show CDR1 as MNHEY and CDR2 as SVGAGI. This CDR3 is 16 amino acids long. The CDR3 protein is CASSSPAFGRVYGYTF. In DNA form, the CDR3 reads TGTGCCAGCAGTTCCCCTGCTTTTGGCAGGGTATATGGCTACACCTTC.

This chain links TRBV5-4 with TRBJ1-2; D is possibly TRBD1 (6 bases). Germline V lookup: CDR1 SGHNT, CDR2 YYREEE (reference sequence). The CDR3 extends over 15 amino acids. The V end lost 0 bases, the J end lost 4 bases, and 13 bases lay between the germline ends. The CDR3 protein is CASSLGDTSRYGYTF. In nucleotides, the CDR3 is TGTGCCAGCAGCTTGGGGGACACAAGCCGCTATGGCTACACCTTC. Combining the CDR3 with reference TRBV5-4 and TRBJ1-2 gives the whole variable domain ETGVTQSPTHLIKTRGQQVTLRCSSQSGHNTVSWYQQALGQGPQFIFQYYREEENGRGNFPPRFSGLQFPNYSSELNVNALELDDSALYLCASSLGDTSRYGYTFGSGTRLTVV.

The rearrangement joins TRBV7-3 to TRBJ2-2, with a weak D call TRBD1 (6 bases). The V gene lost 6 bases and the J gene lost 1 base, with 12 bases spanning the gap. Germline CDR1 SGHTA, CDR2 FQGTGA. CDR3 size: 15 residues. The CDR3 sequence is CASRTGTQNTGELFF. The CDR3 nucleotides are TGTGCCAGCAGGACCGGGACACAGAACACCGGGGAGCTGTTTTTT.

The chain carries TRBV9 and TRBJ2-5, with a possible D match to TRBD2 (5 bases). The germline CDR1 and CDR2 sequences are SGDLS and YYNGEE. The V gene lost 3 bases and the J gene lost 7 bases, with 13 bases spanning the gap. The CDR3 runs 13 residues. CDR3 sequence: CASSGEIWGTQYF. As DNA, the CDR3 is TGTGCCAGCAGCGGGGAGATCTGGGGGACCCAGTACTTC.

This clone has a single count. The chain links TRBV11-3 to TRBJ2-6, with 7 bases matching TRBD1. The germline V gene encodes CDR1 SGHNT and CDR2 YENEEA. The CDR3 is 15 amino acids. V trimming: 3 bases; J trimming: 4 bases; junction bases outside the gene matches: 3. CDR3 region: CASSLTGRGANVLTF. Written as DNA, the CDR3 is TGTGCCAGCAGCTTGACAGGGCGGGGGGCCAACGTCCTGACTTTC.

J is TRBJ2-7 and V is TRBV30; 9 bases match TRBD1. V was clipped by 8 bases and J by 3 bases; unmatched bases: 8. Germline CDR1 and CDR2: GTSNPN and SVGIG (reference sequence). This CDR3 spans 13 amino acids. In DNA form, the CDR3 reads TGTGCCGGGACCGGGACAGGGCGCTACGAGCAGTACTTC. Translated, it gives CAGTGTGRYEQYF. Full variable domain (outside the CDR3, taken from reference TRBV30 and TRBJ2-7): SQTIHQWPATLVQPVGSPLSLECTVEGTSNPNLYWYRQAAGRGLQLLFYSVGIGQISSEVPQNLSASRPQDRQFILSSKKLLLSDSGFYLCAGTGTGRYEQYFGPGTRLTVT.

The DNA of the CDR3 is TGTGCCAGCAGCCAATTCTCACAAGAGACCCAGTACTTC. Translating it yields CASSQFSQETQYF. This chain connects TRBV14 to TRBJ2-5; no firm D call. V shed 2 bases and J shed 2 bases, with 6 bases lying between them. In germline, CDR1 is SGHDN, CDR2 FVKESK. The CDR3 is 13 amino acids.

The chain carries TRBV5-4 and TRBJ2-2; 11 bases align to TRBD2. CDR3 length: 19 residues. Germline lookup yields CDR1 SGHNT and CDR2 YYREEE (reference sequence). V lost 4 bases and J lost 7; bases outside the gene matches: 18. The CDR3 is CASSPRGRLAGGGGGELFF. CDR3 nucleotide sequence: TGTGCCAGCAGCCCCCGCGGGCGCCTAGCGGGGGGTGGCGGCGGGGAGCTGTTTTTT. Full variable domain (rest looked up from reference TRBV5-4 and TRBJ2-2): ETGVTQSPTHLIKTRGQQVTLRCSSQSGHNTVSWYQQALGQGPQFIFQYYREEENGRGNFPPRFSGLQFPNYSSELNVNALELDDSALYLCASSPRGRLAGGGGGELFFGEGSRLTVL.

The chain carries TRBV15 and TRBJ2-1, with D perhaps TRBD1 (6 bases). Germline lookup yields CDR1 LNHNV and CDR2 YYDKDF (reference sequence). The CDR3 consists of 16 residues. The V and J ends lost 1 base and 9 bases respectively, with 19 bases between them. The CDR3: CATSRGQATGLGEQFF. The DNA for the CDR3 is TGTGCCACCAGCAGAGGTCAAGCTACAGGGTTGGGTGAGCAGTTCTTC.

This chain connects TRBV10-2 to TRBJ2-1, with 8 bases lining up with TRBD2. The CDR3 contains 13 residues. V lost 2 bases and J lost 10; bases outside the gene matches: 4. In germline, CDR1 is WSHSY, CDR2 SAAADI. The CDR3 loop reads CASSEAGGGEQFF. CDR3 DNA sequence: TGCGCCAGCAGTGAGGCGGGGGGAGGGGAGCAGTTCTTC.

This rearrangement joins TRBV6-5 to TRBJ2-7; D is ambiguous. CDR1 and CDR2 (germline): MNHEY, SVGAGI. Trimming pared 3 bases from V and 11 bases from J, leaving 14 bases between. The CDR3 covers 12 residues. CDR3 loop: CASSYWGGEEYF. DNA for the CDR3: TGTGCCAGCAGTTATTGGGGTGGAGAAGAGTACTTC.

The chain recombines TRBV7-2 with TRBJ2-7; D is possibly TRBD1 (5 bases). Trimming pared 0 bases from V and 1 base from J, leaving 7 bases between. The length of the CDR3 is 14 residues. Germline CDR1 SGHTA, CDR2 FQGNSA. The CDR3 region is CASSLARQSYEQYF. The CDR3 DNA reads TGTGCCAGCAGCTTAGCCCGACAGTCCTACGAGCAGTACTTC.

V and J are TRBV7-9 and TRBJ1-3; D unresolved. The germline V and J ends were trimmed by 0 bases and 4 bases, with 7 bases remaining between them. From germline, CDR1 is SEHNR and CDR2 FQNEAQ (reference sequence). This CDR3 comprises 14 residues. The CDR3 nucleotides are TGTGCCAGCAGCTTAGCTTATTCCGGAAACACCATATATTTT. Its protein is CASSLAYSGNTIYF.